One and the same sample provided the 8 T cell receptor beta chains below, sequenced in a study of tumor-infiltrating lymphocytes in primary liver carcinoma. Starting from approximately 470 ng of total RNA, TCR beta cDNA was produced with a primer in the constant region. Employing slightly modified ARM-PCR, three nested multiplex PCR rounds were run, and these gave rise to the TCR beta libraries. The opening two PCR rounds, about 10 cycles each, paired TRBV1-TRBV30 forward primers with a C-beta reverse primer. Using its own MiXCR run on the multiplex PCR reads, TCRdb lists one record per CDR3 protein. The sample has roughly 190,000 distinct CDR3 sequences; over 80% are singletons. For each extraction, RNA and DNA were obtained together from roughly 20-30 mg of unsorted bulk tissue. Sample: tumor tissue from primary liver carcinoma. The receptors were gathered from a man aged 35-49 years with primary liver carcinoma and hepatitis B virus infection.

For this clonotype: The CDR3 does not end in the conserved phenylalanine or tryptophan, so this is likely a read error. The chain has TRBV11-3 and TRBJ2-1; unclear D gene. The CDR3 totals 12 residues. Looked up from germline, CDR1 is SGHNT and CDR2 is YENEEA. Here the CDR3 reads CAISLNANGQFL. The CDR3 bases are TGTGCCATCAGCTTAAATGCCAATGGGCAGTTCTTA.

With respect to this clonotype: A junction end diverges from the germline sequence, so it may reflect a read error. The rearrangement uses TRBV29-1 and TRBJ2-7; either TRBD1 or TRBD2 may fit D (5 bases each). The CDR3 runs to 16 residues. Germline CDR1 reads SQVTM; CDR2 reads ANQGSEA. The CDR3 region has the DNA TGCAGCGTCATGAGATCTGGGACCGGCACTTCCTACGAGCCGTACTTC. Translating it yields CSVMRSGTGTSYEPYF.

This clonotype was counted at least ten times. V is TRBV12-3 or TRBV12-4 and J is TRBJ2-5, with D perhaps matching TRBD2 (6 bases). CDR3 length: 13 residues. Trimming cost V 5 bases and J 5 bases, with 12 bases left between them. The CDR3 here is CASSPNSGETQYF. CDR3 DNA: TGTGCCAGCAGTCCGAACAGCGGGGAGACCCAGTACTTC.

Note on this clonotype: Given the absence of the conserved phenylalanine or tryptophan at the CDR3 end, a read error is likely. The V gene is TRBV6-5, the J gene TRBJ2-7; D is perhaps TRBD1 or TRBD2 (6 bases each). V lost 4 bases to trimming and J lost 6 bases, with 16 bases between them. This CDR3 contains 14 residues. The germline CDR1 and CDR2 sequences are MNHEY and SVGAGI. The CDR3 region has the DNA TGTGCCAGCAGTTCTCCAGCTGGAGGGGGCGAGCAGTACCTC. Translated: CASSSPAGGGEQYL.

The sample holds one count of this clonotype. The V and J genes are TRBV7-9 and TRBJ1-2; D ambiguous. V gave up 7 bases and J gave up 10 bases, with 22 bases separating them. From germline, CDR1 is SEHNR and CDR2 FQNEAQ (reference sequence). The CDR3 contains 14 residues. As DNA, the CDR3 is TGTGCCAGCAACTTTCGTCTGGGCTGGGATGACTACACCTTC. Translating it yields CASNFRLGWDDYTF.

A word on this clonotype: Possible read error: a much larger clone is one base away. The chain uses TRBV7-9 and TRBJ2-5; D is perhaps TRBD2 (7 bases). The CDR3 is 15 residues long. The germline V gene encodes CDR1 SEHNR and CDR2 FQNEAQ (reference sequence). CDR3 region: CASSLIGGAEETHYF. In DNA form, the CDR3 reads TGTGCCAGCAGCTTAATTGGGGGGGCTGAAGAGACCCACTACTTC.

The gene calls are TRBV7-2 and TRBJ2-5, with a possible D match to TRBD2 (5 bases). Trimming took off 4 bases at V and 0 bases at J, with 6 bases between the two ends. Germline assignment: CDR1 SGHTA and CDR2 FQGNSA. This CDR3 spans 13 amino acids. CDR3 in DNA: TGTGCCAGCAGCTCGGACTACCAAGAGACCCAGTACTTC. Its protein product is CASSSDYQETQYF. Full variable domain (outside the CDR3, taken from reference TRBV7-2 and TRBJ2-5): GAGVSQSPSNKVTEKGKDVELRCDPISGHTALYWYRQSLGQGLEFLIYFQGNSAPDKSGLPSDRFSAERTGGSVSTLTIQRTQQEDSAVYLCASSSDYQETQYFGPGTRLLVL.

This chain links TRBV29-1 with TRBJ2-7, with 8 bases identical to TRBD1. This CDR3 spans 16 amino acids. The germline V gene has CDR1 SQVTM and CDR2 ANQGSEA. CDR3 nucleotide sequence: TGCAGGGCCATGACACCTGGGACAGGCACTCCCTACGAGCAGTACTTC. Protein product: CRAMTPGTGTPYEQYF.